These 29 T cell receptor beta chains share one sample of origin, sequenced in a study of cytomegalovirus exposure and HLA in healthy donors. Measured with immunoSEQ multiplex PCR; TCRdb has only the in-frame clones, and not every one. This sample has roughly 240,000 clones, with about 87% found just once. The sequencing sample was made of PBMCs. The receptors here all came from a man aged 18 to 35 in good health and CMV-seronegative.

V is TRBV6-1 and J is TRBJ1-5; 8 nucleotides agree with TRBD1. The CDR3 has 13 amino acids. Germline CDR1 MNHNS, CDR2 SASEGT. Trimming at V came to 8 bases and at J to 5 bases, leaving 5 bases not matched to a gene. The CDR3 here is CASGQGPDQPQHF. CDR3 in DNA: TGTGCCAGCGGACAGGGCCCCGATCAGCCCCAGCATTTT.

This clone was recorded only once. The rearrangement links TRBV27 to TRBJ1-1; 7 bases fit TRBD1. J lost 6 bases, V lost 0 bases, and 4 bases had no gene match. There are 14 residues in the CDR3. Germline CDR1 reads MNHEY; CDR2 reads SMNVEV (reference sequence). The CDR3 DNA reads TGTGCCAGCAGTTTATCGCACAGGGGTTCTGAAGCTTTCTTT. Encoded protein: CASSLSHRGSEAFF.

This chain connects TRBV6-6 to TRBJ1-5; D may be TRBD1 (5 bases). Trimming took 6 bases from V and 6 from J, leaving 15 bases between them. The CDR3 totals 14 residues. From germline, CDR1 is MNHNY and CDR2 SVGAGI (reference sequence). CDR3 sequence: CASSGGGEVQPQHF. For the CDR3, the DNA is TGTGCCAGCAGCGGTGGAGGGGAGGTTCAGCCCCAGCATTTT.

This chain uses TRBV5-1 with TRBJ2-7; weak D call: TRBD1 (6 bases). The V end lost 4 bases, the J end lost 2 bases, and 19 bases lay between the germline ends. This CDR3 comprises 16 residues. The germline V gene encodes CDR1 SGHRS and CDR2 YFSETQ. The CDR3 is CASSARGWDGTYEQYF. As DNA, the CDR3 is TGCGCCAGCAGCGCGAGGGGGTGGGACGGAACCTACGAGCAGTACTTC.

The chain is built from TRBV7-8 and TRBJ1-5, with TRBD1 as a possible D gene (6 bases). Germline V gene lookup returns CDR1 SGHVS and CDR2 FQNEAQ. The CDR3 is made up of 16 amino acids. The V gene lost 3 bases and the J gene lost 0 bases, with 12 bases spanning the gap. CDR3 DNA: TGTGCCAGCAGCTTCCCCGGGACACGTAGCAATCAGCCCCAGCATTTT. This codes for CASSFPGTRSNQPQHF.

CDR3 protein: CASSLGQGHNEKLFF. In nucleotides, the CDR3 is TGTGCCAGCAGTCTGGGACAGGGCCATAATGAAAAACTGTTTTTT. This chain joins TRBV27 and TRBJ1-4; TRBD1 matches 9 bases. The CDR3 totals 15 residues. Germline trimming cut 5 bases from V and 4 bases from J; bases unmatched to any gene: 5. Germline V gene data show CDR1 as MNHEY and CDR2 as SMNVEV (reference sequence).

The chain is built from TRBV4-1 and TRBJ1-5; no clear D gene. The CDR3 extends over 12 amino acids. Germline CDR1 and CDR2: MGHRA and YSYEKL. Trimming took 2 bases from V and 4 from J, leaving 3 bases between them. CDR3 in DNA: TGCGCCAGCAGCCAACCTAATCAGCCCCAGCATTTT. This sequence encodes CASSQPNQPQHF.

The CDR3 spells CASSYSTDPPLHF. The CDR3 nucleotides read TGTGCCAGCAGTTACTCGACAGACCCACCCCTCCACTTT. The V and J genes are TRBV6-5 and TRBJ1-6; D might be TRBD1 (5 bases). The CDR3 contains 13 residues. Trimming removed 0 bases from V and 11 bases from J, with 8 bases in between. Germline V gene sequence: CDR1 MNHEY, CDR2 SVGAGI.

The chain carries TRBV4-2 and TRBJ2-7, with 8 positions matching TRBD2. The ends lost 2 bases at V and 4 bases at J; junction bases unmatched: 1. The germline CDR1 and CDR2 sequences are LGHNA and YNFKEQ. CDR3 length: 13 amino acids. CDR3 residues: CASSQRGGYEQYF. The CDR3 nucleotides are TGTGCCAGCAGCCAACGGGGGGGGTACGAGCAGTACTTC.

The chain joins TRBV7-2 to TRBJ2-1; 7 bases match TRBD2. J was trimmed by 6 bases and V by 5 bases; bases with no gene match: 4. Germline V CDR1 and CDR2: SGHTA, FQGNSA. The length of the CDR3 is 13 residues. The CDR3 nucleotides read TGTGCCAGCAGCGCGGGAGACTTCAATGAGCAGTTCTTC. Amino acids: CASSAGDFNEQFF.

This chain uses TRBV6-6 with TRBJ2-7; TRBD1 is a possible D gene (6 bases). Trimming pared 7 bases from V and 4 bases from J, leaving 14 bases between. This CDR3 comprises 13 residues. Per germline, CDR1 MNHNY and CDR2 SVGAGI (reference sequence). The CDR3 protein is CASISGTPYEQYF. Written as DNA, the CDR3 is TGTGCCAGCATATCCGGGACACCATACGAGCAGTACTTC.

The V gene is TRBV7-2, the J gene TRBJ1-1, with D uncertain. The CDR3 is 14 residues long. Trimming pared 1 base from V and 5 bases from J, leaving 11 bases between. In germline, CDR1 is SGHTA, CDR2 FQGNSA. The CDR3 loop is CASSLVMGGTEAFF. CDR3 bases: TGTGCCAGCAGCTTAGTGATGGGCGGGACTGAAGCTTTCTTT.

This chain connects TRBV28 to TRBJ2-1, with 8 bases lining up with TRBD2. CDR1 is MDHEN and CDR2 is SYDVKM in the germline V gene. Unmatched junction bases numbered 3, after V lost 6 bases and J lost 2 bases. The CDR3 sequence is 14 residues long. For the CDR3, the DNA is TGTGCCAGCAGCACGGGAGGGACCTACAATGAGCAGTTCTTC. Translating it yields CASSTGGTYNEQFF.

The rearrangement joins TRBV7-2 to TRBJ1-2; D not certain. This CDR3 is built from 14 residues. The V and J ends lost 5 bases and 7 bases respectively, with 17 bases between them. The germline V gene encodes CDR1 SGHTA and CDR2 FQGNSA. The CDR3: CASSIKGRYGGYTF. CDR3 nucleotide sequence: TGTGCCAGCAGCATAAAAGGGAGGTACGGTGGCTACACCTTC.

This clone was detected once. The chain has TRBV18 and TRBJ1-2, with a tentative D call TRBD1 (5 bases). Trimming stripped 3 bases from V and 5 bases from J, with 13 bases between. Germline V gene data show CDR1 as KGHSH and CDR2 as LQKENI. The CDR3 has 14 amino acids. CDR3 in amino acids: CASSPSRAEYGYTF. CDR3 nucleotide sequence: TGTGCCAGCTCACCGAGCAGGGCGGAGTATGGCTACACCTTC.

The chain recombines TRBV9 with TRBJ1-2; no definite D call. Trimming removed 0 bases at V and 6 bases at J, with 12 bases between. From germline, CDR1 is SGDLS and CDR2 YYNGEE. The CDR3 is made up of 14 amino acids. The CDR3 sequence is CASSVGPGGNGYTF. The CDR3 nucleotides read TGTGCCAGCAGCGTAGGCCCAGGTGGTAATGGCTACACCTTC.

This chain links TRBV7-3 with TRBJ2-2; possibly TRBD2 for D (6 bases). Germline lookup yields CDR1 SGHTA and CDR2 FQGTGA. The ends were cut back, 5 bases at V and 6 bases at J, with 16 bases in the middle. The CDR3 loop spans 15 amino acids. CDR3: CASSKTTSLPGELFF. The CDR3 DNA reads as TGTGCCAGCAGCAAAACGACTAGTCTCCCCGGGGAGCTGTTTTTT.

The V and J genes are TRBV10-3 and TRBJ2-7; D may be TRBD2 (5 bases). The V gene lost 7 bases and the J gene lost 0 bases, with 13 bases spanning the gap. CDR3 length equals 14 residues. Germline V gives CDR1 ENHRY, CDR2 SYGVKD. CDR3 protein: CAITSTRSSYEQYF. The CDR3 DNA sequence: TGTGCCATCACTTCAACTAGGAGCTCCTACGAGCAGTACTTC.

The chain links TRBV6-5 to TRBJ2-2; 11 bases line up with TRBD1. CDR3 length equals 15 residues. Germline loops: CDR1 MNHEY, CDR2 SVGAGI. V lost 6 bases to trimming and J lost 4 bases; unmatched junction nucleotides: 4. The CDR3 DNA sequence: TGTGCCAGCAGGGCTGGGACAGGGGGCACCGGGGAGCTGTTTTTT. Its translation is CASRAGTGGTGELFF.

This clone was seen a handful of times. This chain links TRBV30 with TRBJ1-3; TRBD1 aligns across 7 bases. This CDR3 contains 14 residues. Unmatched junction bases numbered 4, after V lost 1 base and J lost 4 bases. Germline V gene data show CDR1 as GTSNPN and CDR2 as SVGIG (reference sequence). CDR3 sequence (DNA): TGTGCCTGGAGTGAAGGGACAGTCGGAAACACCATATATTTT. Residues: CAWSEGTVGNTIYF. The full variable domain, with the rest looked up from reference TRBV30 and TRBJ1-3, is SQTIHQWPATLVQPVGSPLSLECTVEGTSNPNLYWYRQAAGRGLQLLFYSVGIGQISSEVPQNLSASRPQDRQFILSSKKLLLSDSGFYLCAWSEGTVGNTIYFGEGSWLTVV.

This clone came up a few times. The chain links TRBV7-9 to TRBJ2-1; 7 nucleotides match TRBD2. From germline, CDR1 is SEHNR and CDR2 FQNEAQ (reference sequence). This CDR3 spans 14 amino acids. Trimming at V came to 5 bases and at J to 5 bases, leaving 6 bases not matched to a gene. The CDR3 bases are TGTGCCAGCAGCCCCTGGGAGGGCGACAATGAGCAGTTCTTC. Translated, it gives CASSPWEGDNEQFF.

The genes are TRBV10-3 and TRBJ1-6; 9 positions agree with TRBD1. The CDR3 loop spans 14 amino acids. Germline V gene data show CDR1 as ENHRY and CDR2 as SYGVKD. Losses at the gene ends were 4 bases for V and 7 bases for J; bases not matched to a gene: 2. CDR3 loop: CAISGGTGNSPLHF. Written as DNA, the CDR3 is TGTGCCATCAGTGGGGGGACAGGGAATTCACCCCTCCACTTT.

The V and J genes are TRBV5-1 and TRBJ2-1; D is possibly TRBD1 (6 bases). The CDR3 totals 12 residues. Germline values: CDR1 SGHRS, CDR2 YFSETQ. Trimming stripped 6 bases from V and 13 bases from J, with 17 bases between. The CDR3: CASTVGATPQFF. As DNA, the CDR3 is TGCGCCAGCACCGTGGGGGCTACGCCTCAGTTCTTC.

The rearrangement links TRBV6-1 to TRBJ2-7, with TRBD2 as a possible D gene (5 bases). V shed 4 bases and J shed 3 bases, with 16 bases lying between them. Germline V gene lookup returns CDR1 MNHNS and CDR2 SASEGT. This CDR3 has 15 amino acids. The CDR3 is CASSAFRAGGYEQYF. CDR3 sequence (DNA): TGTGCCAGCAGTGCCTTTAGAGCAGGAGGCTACGAGCAGTACTTC.

This clone is a singleton in its sample. The rearrangement links TRBV5-1 to TRBJ1-2; D not certain. CDR3 length equals 12 residues. CDR1 SGHRS and CDR2 YFSETQ come from the germline V gene. Deletions cut 2 bases from V and 3 bases from J, with 5 bases between. Here the CDR3 reads CASSFRDYGYTF. As DNA, the CDR3 is TGCGCCAGCAGCTTCCGGGACTATGGCTACACCTTC.

This clone was found a few times. This rearrangement joins TRBV28 to TRBJ2-7; the D is unclear. CDR1 and CDR2 (germline): MDHEN, SYDVKM. The CDR3 sequence is 12 residues long. The ends were cut back, 6 bases at V and 6 bases at J, with 12 bases in the middle. In nucleotides, the CDR3 is TGTGCCAGCAGCTTGGGTAGGAGCGAGCAGTACTTC. Encoded protein: CASSLGRSEQYF.

This clone has just a few counts. The V call is TRBV11-2, the J call TRBJ2-7; 7 nucleotides align to TRBD2. This CDR3 region has 14 residues. The germline CDR1 and CDR2 sequences are SGHAT and FQNNGV. With 0 bases clipped from V and 3 bases from J, the junction kept 2 bases outside the gene matches. The CDR3 reads CASSLEPSGYEQYF. For the CDR3, the DNA is TGTGCCAGCAGCTTAGAACCTAGCGGCTACGAGCAGTACTTC.

This chain joins TRBV30 and TRBJ2-2; D is perhaps TRBD2 (6 bases). The length of the CDR3 is 14 residues. V lost 2 bases, J lost 1 base, and 8 bases lay in between. Germline V CDR1 and CDR2: GTSNPN, SVGIG (reference sequence). The CDR3, as DNA: TGTGCCTGGAGTCTCGGGGGGAACACCGGGGAGCTGTTTTTT. It yields the protein CAWSLGGNTGELFF.

The V call is TRBV5-3, the J call TRBJ2-5; perhaps TRBD1 as D (5 bases). TRBV5-3 is treated as an ORF (open reading frame) with a function not yet certain. The CDR3 length is 13 residues. The V end lost 5 bases, the J end lost 2 bases, and 10 bases lay between the germline ends. The CDR3 DNA reads TGTGCCAGAAGGACGCCAGGGCAAGAGACCCAGTACTTC. It translates to CARRTPGQETQYF.